The entry that follows covers one T cell receptor (beta chain) sequence. Its target is unknown. The V gene lost 4 bases and the J gene lost 3 bases, with 27 bases spanning the gap. The CDR3 is 20 amino acids. CDR1 is LNHDA and CDR2 is SQIVND in the germline V gene (reference sequence). Assay used: immunoSEQ multiplex PCR; TCRdb lists only in-frame clones, some missing. This table holds 84,000 or so clones, nearly 90% found once. These data come from a study of T cell responses to AZD1222 COVID-19 vaccine. Study in general: It was second doses at about 4 or about 12 weeks that were pooled.

General study results and limits: The study found Spike-specific TCR breadth and depth rose after two AZD1222 doses. Recipients of AZD1222 seropositive at baseline numbered only six or seven. There were repertoire samples only from the period after the peak T cell response.

The receptor was isolated from an adult in good health. The rearrangement links TRBV19 to TRBJ1-4, with a possible D match to TRBD1 (5 bases). Sequences were derived from peripheral blood, sampled on day 0 of AZD1222 vaccination. The CDR3 spells CASSSWEFGMTQGANEKLFF. The CDR3 DNA reads as TGTGCCAGTAGTAGTTGGGAGTTTGGGATGACCCAGGGAGCTAATGAAAAACTGTTTTTT.